This passage covers 21 T cell receptor beta chains from one sample sequenced in a study of Ad26.COV2.S vaccination and SARS-CoV-2 variants. This table comes from immunoSEQ multiplex PCR, and its TCRdb copy is limited to in-frame clones, with some not included. The data hold approximately 350,000 clones, with 87% observed a single time. Treatment noted: 15 to 20 received Ad26.COV2.S at low or high dose, single or two shots; about 5 received placebo; per-sample allocation not given. The study sampled participants on day 63 after the first vaccine or placebo injection. Source: peripheral blood, taken in a trial of Ad26.COV2.S vaccine versus placebo. These receptor sequences come from a person aged 18-65 years who received the Ad26.COV2.S COVID-19 vaccine or a placebo.

The chain uses TRBV6-5 and TRBJ1-1, with a possible D match to TRBD1 (6 bases). V was clipped by 8 bases and J by 10 bases, with 17 bases between them. The CDR3 totals 12 residues. CDR1 and CDR2 (germline): MNHEY, SVGAGI. CDR3 in amino acids: CASAIGKDRAFF. The CDR3 nucleotides read TGTGCCAGCGCTATCGGGAAGGACAGAGCTTTCTTT.

The CDR3 reads CASSEMGAIYF. CDR3 DNA: TGTGCCAGCAGTGAAATGGGCGCCATATATTTT. V gene TRBV6-1 combines with J gene TRBJ1-3; D not certain. The germline V and J ends were trimmed by 2 bases and 11 bases, with 7 bases remaining between them. Germline values: CDR1 MNHNS, CDR2 SASEGT. The CDR3 sequence is 11 residues long.

V usage is TRBV4-1 and J usage is TRBJ1-2, with a weak D call TRBD1 (6 bases). CDR1 and CDR2 from the germline V gene are MGHRA and YSYEKL. V lost 1 base and J lost 11, with 11 bases in between. The CDR3 is 12 residues long. The CDR3, as DNA: TGCGCCAGCAGCCAAGGTGACAGGAGATACACCTTC. Its translation is CASSQGDRRYTF.

In this sample, this clone turned up once. With a much larger clone just one base away, this may be a read error. The same CDR3 is also encoded by other DNA sequences in this sample. The chain uses TRBV6-6 and TRBJ1-1; TRBD1 matches 9 bases. This CDR3 is 14 amino acids long. With V trimmed by 0 bases and J by 4 bases, 0 bases remained unmatched. Germline V gene lookup returns CDR1 MNHNY and CDR2 SVGAGI (reference sequence). The DNA of the CDR3 is TGTGCCAGCAGTTACTCGACAGGGGGCACTGAAGCTTTCTTT. Translated: CASSYSTGGTEAFF.

This clone was counted between two and nine times. The V gene is TRBV19, the J gene TRBJ1-6; 9 nucleotides align to TRBD1. This CDR3 spans 15 amino acids. V shed 6 bases and J 7 bases; nucleotides not matched to a gene: 7. Germline lookup yields CDR1 LNHDA and CDR2 SQIVND (reference sequence). CDR3 protein: CASRGQGRLNSPLHF. The CDR3 coding sequence is TGTGCCAGTAGGGGACAGGGCCGACTGAATTCACCCCTCCACTTT.

As for this clone: Different DNA sequences within this sample yield the same CDR3. This rearrangement joins TRBV7-2 to TRBJ2-6; D gene ambiguous. There are 15 residues in the CDR3. Germline V gene data show CDR1 as SGHTA and CDR2 as FQGNSA. Trimming stripped 5 bases from V and 1 base from J, with 9 bases between. CDR3 nucleotides: TGTGCCAGCAGCCCCGACGTATCTGGGGCCAACGTCCTGACTTTC. This sequence encodes CASSPDVSGANVLTF.

This chain connects TRBV7-2 to TRBJ2-7, with 9 positions matching TRBD1. CDR1 is SGHTA and CDR2 is FQGNSA in the germline V gene. The CDR3 length is 15 residues. V shed 5 bases, J shed 4 bases, and the junction held 9 bases outside the gene matches. The CDR3 here is CASSGPGTGRYEQYF. CDR3 DNA: TGTGCCAGCAGCGGCCCCGGGACAGGGCGTTACGAGCAGTACTTC.

The chain is built from TRBV7-3 and TRBJ2-5; perhaps D is TRBD1 or TRBD2 (5 bases each). Between the trimmed V and J ends, which lost 5 bases and 1 base, there was a span of 17 bases. CDR1 is SGHTA, CDR2 FQGTGA, per germline. This CDR3 comprises 16 residues. Written as DNA, the CDR3 is TGTGCCAGCAGCCCCGGGGCCCGACAGCTCCAAGAGACCCAGTACTTC. Residues: CASSPGARQLQETQYF.

V gene TRBV3-1 (or the pseudogene TRBV3-2) combines with J gene TRBJ2-7; tentatively, D is TRBD1 (6 bases). From germline, CDR1 is LGHDT and CDR2 YNNKEL (reference sequence). CDR3 length: 15 amino acids. Deletions cut 4 bases from V and 6 bases from J, with 19 bases between. CDR3 nucleotides: TGTGCCAGCAGCCCCAGGTACCTACAGGGTTTCGAGCAGTACTTC. Translated: CASSPRYLQGFEQYF.

This chain links TRBV4-3 with TRBJ2-3; possibly TRBD1 for D (5 bases). CDR3 length: 13 residues. CDR1 LGHNA and CDR2 YSLEER come from the germline V gene. The V end lost 0 bases, the J end lost 9 bases, and 10 bases lay between the germline ends. The CDR3 is CASSQEGSGTQYF. The CDR3 region has the DNA TGCGCCAGCAGCCAAGAAGGATCAGGGACGCAGTATTTT.

This chain uses TRBV30 with TRBJ1-3; unclear D gene. This CDR3 is built from 13 residues. Germline V gene lookup returns CDR1 GTSNPN and CDR2 SVGIG (reference sequence). With 1 base removed from V and 8 bases from J, the gap between germline ends came to 12 bases. CDR3 sequence: CAWSGSNRDTIYF. CDR3 bases: TGTGCCTGGAGTGGGTCGAACCGGGACACCATATATTTT.

The J gene is TRBJ2-1, the V gene TRBV30; no reliable D call. Trimming removed 2 bases at V and 5 bases at J, with 1 base between. Germline V gene lookup returns CDR1 GTSNPN and CDR2 SVGIG (reference sequence). This CDR3 has 10 residues. The CDR3 region is CAWSHNEQFF. The CDR3 DNA reads TGTGCCTGGAGTCACAATGAGCAGTTCTTC.

The genes are TRBV4-1 and TRBJ1-5; TRBD1 might be the D (5 bases). The V gene's germline CDR1 is MGHRA and CDR2 YSYEKL. Deletions cut 4 bases from V and 4 bases from J, with 11 bases between. CDR3 length: 14 amino acids. CDR3 amino acids: CASSPWKGNQPQHF. The CDR3 DNA follows: TGCGCCAGCAGCCCATGGAAGGGGAATCAGCCCCAGCATTTT.

With respect to this clone: The sample holds other DNA sequences that translate to the same CDR3. The chain is built from TRBV7-9 and TRBJ2-7; D not resolved. From germline, CDR1 is SEHNR and CDR2 FQNEAQ (reference sequence). Trimming shortened V by 5 bases and J by 2 bases, and 4 bases separated the two germline ends. The CDR3 sequence is 11 residues long. For the CDR3, the DNA is TGTGCCAGCAGCACTACCTACGAGCAGTACTTC. This gives the protein CASSTTYEQYF.

DNA for the CDR3: TGTGCCAGTAGTATCCCGACAGGGGGCGCCCGCACCGGGGAGCTGTTTTTT. Its protein is CASSIPTGGARTGELFF. The V and J genes are TRBV19 and TRBJ2-2, with 10 nucleotides matching TRBD1. V shed 3 bases and J 4 bases; nucleotides not matched to a gene: 8. The germline CDR1 and CDR2 sequences are LNHDA and SQIVND (reference sequence). CDR3 size: 17 residues.

The CDR3 sequence: CASSQGALAGGKDEQYF. DNA of the CDR3: TGTGCCAGCAGCCAAGGGGCCCTAGCGGGGGGGAAGGACGAGCAGTACTTC. The rearrangement joins TRBV4-2 to TRBJ2-7, with 12 bases aligning to TRBD2. The V gene end was trimmed by 1 base and the J gene end by 5 bases; junction bases not matched to a gene: 9. This CDR3 region has 17 residues. Germline V lookup: CDR1 LGHNA, CDR2 YNFKEQ.

This chain uses TRBV5-1 with TRBJ1-1; D unclear. V lost 0 bases to trimming and J lost 8 bases, with 5 bases between them. CDR3 length equals 11 residues. CDR1 and CDR2 from the germline V gene are SGHRS and YFSETQ. CDR3 in amino acids: CASSLVSEAFF. The CDR3 DNA sequence: TGCGCCAGCAGCTTGGTCTCCGAAGCTTTCTTT.

The chain combines TRBV7-9 with TRBJ1-2; 9 bases match TRBD1. J gave up 5 bases and V 1 base, and 2 bases lay outside the gene matches. The CDR3 length is 14 residues. Germline CDR1 SEHNR, CDR2 FQNEAQ (reference sequence). In DNA form, the CDR3 reads TGTGCCAGCAGCTTAGGACAGGGGGTTTATGGCTACACCTTC. Protein product: CASSLGQGVYGYTF.

The chain recombines TRBV6-5 with TRBJ2-1; 13 bases fit TRBD2. Germline loops: CDR1 MNHEY, CDR2 SVGAGI. J lost 10 bases, V lost 8 bases, and 11 bases had no gene match. This CDR3 is 15 amino acids long. The CDR3 spells CASRFGLAGAGEQFF. The CDR3 DNA follows: TGTGCCAGCCGCTTCGGACTAGCGGGGGCAGGGGAGCAGTTCTTC.

The rearrangement uses TRBV21-1 and TRBJ1-6. TRBV21-1 is designated a pseudogene. The CDR3 runs to 17 residues. The CDR3 nucleotides read TGTGCCAGCAGCATAACCGGGAACAGCTATTATAATTCACCCCTCCACTTT. Translated, it gives CASSITGNSYYNSPLHF.

V usage is TRBV18 and J usage is TRBJ2-7; D is uncertain. Germline loops: CDR1 KGHSH, CDR2 LQKENI. CDR3 size: 15 residues. Trimming took off 2 bases at V and 2 bases at J, with 13 bases between the two ends. CDR3 bases: TGTGCCAGCTCACCAGGTAACGGACCCACCTACGAGCAGTACTTC. Translating gives CASSPGNGPTYEQYF.